This entry describes one TCR beta chain. TCRdb keeps only in-frame clones here, not all; method: immunoSEQ multiplex PCR. The table has roughly 80,000 clones, 90% to 95% seen once. This sample was included in a study of technical replicates of blood from four donors. Germline V gives CDR1 SGHTS, CDR2 YDEGEE. The CDR3 extends over 16 amino acids. V was shortened by 1 base and J by 1 base, with 12 bases between the two germline ends. This receptor was taken from a human donor in good health. Sequences were obtained from T cells isolated from PBMCs. The J gene is TRBJ2-1, the V gene TRBV5-8; D not certain. This chain's CDR3 is CASSLRSLPSYNEQFF. CDR3 nucleotides: TGTGCCAGCAGCTTGCGTAGCCTCCCTTCCTACAATGAGCAGTTCTTC.